Shown below are 21 T cell receptor beta chains from a single sample sequenced in a study of synovial regulatory T cells in juvenile arthritis. TCRdb keeps only in-frame clones here, not all; method: immunoSEQ multiplex PCR. Its table lists more than 9,500 clones. Sequencing was carried out using Treg cells from blood. The subset here: remaining (HLA-DR-negative) circulating blood Treg cells. These receptors came from a donor under 30 with juvenile idiopathic arthritis.

The CDR3: CASSLVVQGYGYTF. V and J are TRBV5-1 and TRBJ1-2; TCRdb's D call, TRBD1, is unchecked because there is no DNA. The CDR3 loop spans 14 amino acids. DNA was not recorded. CDR1 SGHRS and CDR2 YFSETQ come from the germline V gene.

The gene calls are TRBV19 and TRBJ1-2. The CDR3 runs 13 residues. Nucleotide data are not available. In germline, CDR1 is LNHDA, CDR2 SQIVND (reference sequence). The CDR3: CASSMRGDYGYTF.

The chain couples TRBV6-6 to TRBJ2-1; TCRdb returns TRBD2, unconfirmable since there is no DNA. This CDR3 comprises 14 residues. No DNA has been recorded. Germline assignment: CDR1 MNHNY and CDR2 SVGAGI (reference sequence). CDR3 in amino acids: CASSYSASGNEQFF.

This sequence joins TRBV10-2 and TRBJ1-2. This CDR3 has 12 residues. There is no recorded DNA. The germline gives CDR1 WSHSY, CDR2 SAAADI. The CDR3: CASSEFGTGYTF.

The chain couples TRBV7-9 to TRBJ1-2; no DNA is available, so the TRBD1 call from TCRdb remains unchecked. CDR3 size: 14 residues. The DNA is not on file. CDR1 and CDR2 from the germline V gene are SEHNR and FQNEAQ (reference sequence). CDR3 loop: CASSMPGGNYGYTF. The full variable domain, completed using reference TRBV7-9 and TRBJ1-2, is DTGVSQNPRHKITKRGQNVTFRCDPISEHNRLYWYRQTLGQGPEFLTYFQNEAQLEKSRLLSDRFSAERPKGSFSTLEIQRTEQGDSAMYLCASSMPGGNYGYTFGSGTRLTVV.

This chain uses TRBV5-1 with TRBJ2-2; TCRdb's D call, TRBD2, is unchecked because there is no DNA. CDR1 is SGHRS, CDR2 YFSETQ, per germline. This CDR3 has 13 residues. Nucleotide data are not available. This chain's CDR3 is CASSLDVAGELFF.

The J gene is TRBJ2-7, the V gene TRBV13; the D gene TCRdb calls, TRBD1, cannot be checked with no DNA. Germline CDR1 reads PRHDT; CDR2 reads FYEKMQ (reference sequence). The length of the CDR3 is 14 residues. No DNA was logged. CDR3 region: CASSPQGPRGEQYF.

The V gene is TRBV5-4, the J gene TRBJ2-7; TCRdb picks TRBD2, but there is no DNA to check that call. Germline loops: CDR1 SGHNT, CDR2 YYREEE (reference sequence). The CDR3 loop spans 14 amino acids. The protein alone is recorded here. The CDR3 sequence is CASSDLRGTDEQYF. Full variable domain (remainder filled in from reference TRBV5-4 and TRBJ2-7): ETGVTQSPTHLIKTRGQQVTLRCSSQSGHNTVSWYQQALGQGPQFIFQYYREEENGRGNFPPRFSGLQFPNYSSELNVNALELDDSALYLCASSDLRGTDEQYFGPGTRLTVT.

V is TRBV6-5 and J is TRBJ1-4; TCRdb lists TRBD1, though no DNA is available to test this call. This CDR3 comprises 15 residues. No DNA appears here. Per germline, CDR1 MNHEY and CDR2 SVGAGI. The CDR3 sequence: CASSLYGQPNEKLFF.

The chain uses TRBV7-9 and TRBJ1-2. The germline gives CDR1 SEHNR, CDR2 FQNEAQ (reference sequence). The CDR3 length is 13 residues. No DNA sequence was recorded. CDR3 protein: CASSFGGNYGYTF.

The V call is TRBV4-2, the J call TRBJ2-6. The CDR3 is made up of 20 amino acids. The record lacks a DNA sequence. Germline CDR1 reads LGHNA; CDR2 reads YNFKEQ. The CDR3 loop is CASSQALPVGVGSGANVLTF.

The chain carries TRBV10-1 and TRBJ2-1; TCRdb gives TRBD1 as the D gene, but with no DNA this cannot be confirmed. This CDR3 spans 16 amino acids. DNA is not recorded here. Germline CDR1 reads WNHNN; CDR2 reads SYGVQD (reference sequence). CDR3 sequence reads: CASSGYRGSSYNEQFF.

The genes are TRBV18 and TRBJ1-2; TCRdb returns TRBD1, unconfirmable since there is no DNA. Germline loops: CDR1 KGHSH, CDR2 LQKENI. The CDR3 length is 15 residues. The record lacks a DNA sequence. The CDR3 is CASSPSETGGYGYTF.

The CDR3 sequence is CASRRRDSLNQPQHF. V is TRBV19 and J is TRBJ1-5; without DNA, the TCRdb call of TRBD1 cannot be checked. The V gene's germline CDR1 is LNHDA and CDR2 SQIVND (reference sequence). The CDR3 length is 15 residues. No coding sequence is recorded.

The CDR3 loop reads CASSQTYRSGRSQETQYF. This rearrangement joins TRBV4-1 to TRBJ2-5; without DNA, the TCRdb call of TRBD2 cannot be checked. Germline CDR1 MGHRA, CDR2 YSYEKL. This CDR3 has 18 amino acids. The record lacks a DNA sequence.

The genes are TRBV7-9 and TRBJ1-1. The CDR3 has 16 amino acids. No DNA has been recorded. Germline loops: CDR1 SEHNR, CDR2 FQNEAQ (reference sequence). The chain's CDR3 is CAGSWESEGMNTEAFF.

This CDR3 reads CASSQDPTAVLANYGYTF. The chain has TRBV4-1 and TRBJ1-2. This CDR3 is 18 amino acids long. DNA is not on record. The germline V gene encodes CDR1 MGHRA and CDR2 YSYEKL.

The chain employs TRBV19 and TRBJ2-1; the TRBD1 assignment by TCRdb is unverifiable without DNA. From germline, CDR1 is LNHDA and CDR2 SQIVND (reference sequence). The CDR3 has 13 amino acids. Only the protein is on record. The CDR3 reads CASSLTGRNEQFF.

The chain carries TRBV5-1 and TRBJ2-7; TCRdb calls TRBD2, which cannot be checked without DNA. The CDR3 runs to 15 residues. This entry has no DNA. Germline CDR1 is SGHRS and CDR2 is YFSETQ. The CDR3 loop reads CASSLGTSGPYEQYF.

This chain uses TRBV5-1 with TRBJ2-1; TCRdb proposes TRBD2, but this gene call is untestable without DNA. Germline CDR1 and CDR2: SGHRS and YFSETQ. The CDR3 length is 15 residues. No DNA was logged. This CDR3 is CASSLLTGDYNEQFF.

This chain uses TRBV5-4 with TRBJ2-1; TCRdb calls TRBD2, which cannot be checked without DNA. The germline V gene has CDR1 SGHNT and CDR2 YYREEE (reference sequence). The CDR3 spans 16 residues. A DNA sequence was not provided. CDR3 sequence: CASSSLAGGSDNEQFF.